The rows below give T cell receptor beta chains drawn from one sample of a study of blood T cell repertoires in COVID-19. Clones were sequenced by immunoSEQ multiplex PCR, and TCRdb holds only the in-frame ones, with some missing. The table lists approximately 230,000 clones, over 75% of them singletons. What was sequenced was PBMCs or T cells enriched from blood (not recorded which). The receptors were sampled from a man in his forties or fifties who had recovered from COVID-19. Both conserved end residues are part of each CDR3. A D gene is named only where the DNA matches it firmly. Clone size appears in some rows only: once, few, many, or a class for an expanded clone.

>-|TRBV6-1|TRBD2|TRBJ2-2
TGTGCCAGCAGTGATCTAGCGGGAGCTGGCACCGGGGAGCTGTTTTTT
CASSDLAGAGTGELFF
>-|TRBV28|TRBD1|TRBJ2-7
TGTGCCAGCAGTTGGACAGGGGCCGCCTACGAGCAGTACTTC
CASSWTGAAYEQYF
>-|TRBV4-3|-|TRBJ2-1
TGCGCCAGCAGCCAGGACCTAGCTTATGGTGAGCAGTTCTTC
CASSQDLAYGEQFF
>-|TRBV11-2|-|TRBJ2-4
TGTGCCAGCAGCTTGGCCAGGGGGGCGGCCAAAAACATTCAGTACTTC
CASSLARGAAKNIQYF
>-|TRBV28|-|TRBJ1-2
TGTGCCAGCAGAATCAGGGGCGGCTATGGCTACACCTTC
CASRIRGGYGYTF
>-|TRBV4-3|-|TRBJ2-7
TGCGCCAGCAGCCGTAGCGGGGGGACAGGGACGGGTGAGCAGTACTTC
CASSRSGGTGTGEQYF
>-|TRBV7-2|TRBD1|TRBJ1-1
TGTGCCAGCAGCTCCGCCCGATGGACAGGGCAAGCTTTCTTT
CASSSARWTGQAFF
>-|TRBV19|-|TRBJ2-7
TGTGCCAGTAGTATGACTAGAGCCTACGAGCAGTACTTC
CASSMTRAYEQYF
>once|TRBV27|-|TRBJ2-5
TGTGCCAGCAGTTCCGTGGGCTGGGAGACCCAGTACTTC
CASSSVGWETQYF
>-|TRBV28|-|TRBJ2-5
TGTGCCAGCAGTTTCTCGACCCCGGGTGAGACCCAGTACTTC
CASSFSTPGETQYF
>-|TRBV27|TRBD2|TRBJ2-1
TGTGCCAGCAGCCGCGGGACTAGCGGCCCCCGGGCTTTGAATGAGCAGTTCTTC
CASSRGTSGPRALNEQFF
>few|TRBV6-2/TRBV6-3|-|TRBJ1-2
TGTGCCAGCAGTCTCCGGGACACCTATGGCTACACCTTC
CASSLRDTYGYTF
>-|TRBV30|-|TRBJ1-4
TGTGCCTGGAGAGGGCAGGGTTTTGAAAAACTGTTTTTT
CAWRGQGFEKLFF
>-|TRBV30|-|TRBJ1-2
TGTGCCTGGAGTGGTCGAGAATATGGCTACACCTTC
CAWSGREYGYTF
>-|TRBV18|TRBD2|TRBJ2-7
TGTGCCAGCTCACCACGGGTGGGTAGCGGGTACGAGCAGTACTTC
CASSPRVGSGYEQYF
>few|TRBV7-8|-|TRBJ1-1
TGTGCCAGCAGCCTCTCTCGGGAAACTGAAGCTTTCTTT
CASSLSRETEAFF
>-|TRBV5-5|TRBD1|TRBJ1-1
TGTGCCAGCGGTGTACAGGGGCGGACTGAAGCTTTCTTT
CASGVQGRTEAFF
>-|TRBV5-6|TRBD1|TRBJ2-7
TGTGCCAGCAGCTTGCAGGACAGGGTAACCGAGCAGTACTTC
CASSLQDRVTEQYF
>-|TRBV30|-|TRBJ2-7
TGTGCCTGGAGGGGAGCCTACGAGCAGTACTTC
CAWRGAYEQYF
>-|TRBV6-4|-|TRBJ1-2
TGTGCCCCCATAAGGGGTCGTGGCTACACCTTC
CAPIRGRGYTF
>once|TRBV7-8|-|TRBJ1-6
TGTGCCAGCAGCCCGAGTTTTACCCTCCACTTT
CASSPSFTLHF
>-|TRBV9|TRBD2|TRBJ2-3
TGTGCCAGCAGCAGGACTAGCGGCCCTGCGACAGATACGCAGTATTTT
CASSRTSGPATDTQYF